This T cell receptor (beta chain) was sequenced in a study of T cell responses to AZD1222 COVID-19 vaccine. The protocol was immunoSEQ multiplex PCR, while the TCRdb copy is restricted to in-frame clones and leaves out a portion. The sample carries roughly 80,000 clones, approximately 90% recorded once. V was shortened by 3 bases and J by 10 bases, with 8 bases between the two germline ends. Germline CDR1 is SGHDT and CDR2 is YYEEEE. The CDR3 totals 11 residues. This chain links TRBV5-6 with TRBJ2-1; no definite D call. The specimen was peripheral blood, collected on day 0 of MenACWY control vaccination. This TCR derives from an adult in good health. CDR3 in amino acids: CASSSTLEQFF. In DNA, the CDR3 is TGTGCCAGCAGCTCGACGCTGGAGCAGTTCTTC. Full variable domain (remainder filled in from reference TRBV5-6 and TRBJ2-1): DAGVTQSPTHLIKTRGQQVTLRCSPKSGHDTVSWYQQALGQGPQFIFQYYEEEERQRGNFPDRFSGHQFPNYSSELNVNALLLGDSALYLCASSSTLEQFFGPGTRLTVL.